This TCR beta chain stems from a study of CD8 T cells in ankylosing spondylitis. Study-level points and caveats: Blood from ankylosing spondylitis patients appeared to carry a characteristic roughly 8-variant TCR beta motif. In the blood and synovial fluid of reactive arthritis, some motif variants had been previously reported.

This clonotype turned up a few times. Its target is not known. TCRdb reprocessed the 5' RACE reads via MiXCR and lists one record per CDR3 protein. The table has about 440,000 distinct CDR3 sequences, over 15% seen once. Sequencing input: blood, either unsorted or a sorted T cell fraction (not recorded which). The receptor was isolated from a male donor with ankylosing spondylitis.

The CDR3 reads CSTRTGTGQPQHF. The CDR3 DNA is TGCAGCACCAGAACAGGGACGGGTCAGCCCCAGCATTTT. V gene TRBV20-1 combines with J gene TRBJ1-5; D may be TRBD1 (6 bases). The length of the CDR3 is 13 residues. Germline CDR1 is DFQATT and CDR2 is SNEGSKA (reference sequence).